Each of the 11 T cell receptor beta chains below was sequenced from the same sample in a study of blood T cell repertoires in COVID-19. Generated by immunoSEQ multiplex PCR, the TCRdb table keeps only in-frame clones and is missing some. The sample holds 90,000 to 150,000 clones, roughly 85% seen once. Sequencing used peripheral blood. The source is a man at least 80 years old with acute or convalescent COVID-19.

The chain is built from TRBV5-1 and TRBJ2-3; D remains unclear. The germline V gene encodes CDR1 SGHRS and CDR2 YFSETQ. CDR3 size: 13 residues. Trimming shortened V by 0 bases and J by 6 bases, and 8 bases separated the two germline ends. The CDR3 sequence: CASSLGAPDTQYF. The CDR3 DNA reads TGCGCCAGCAGCTTGGGAGCTCCGGATACGCAGTATTTT.

This sequence joins TRBV5-1 and TRBJ2-3, with 16 bases fitting TRBD2. The germline CDR1 and CDR2 sequences are SGHRS and YFSETQ. CDR3 length: 17 amino acids. The V segment lost 4 bases and the J segment 3 bases; nucleotides outside the gene matches: 5. CDR3 coding DNA: TGCGCCAGCAGCCGGATGGGACTAGCGGGAGGGACAGATACGCAGTATTTT. It specifies CASSRMGLAGGTDTQYF.

The rearrangement links TRBV10-3 to TRBJ1-6; maybe TRBD1 (5 bases). CDR1 is ENHRY and CDR2 is SYGVKD in the germline V gene. Between the trimmed V and J ends, which lost 3 bases and 5 bases, there was a span of 11 bases. This CDR3 contains 15 residues. The CDR3 loop reads CAISDETVDNSPLHF. The CDR3 nucleotides read TGTGCCATCAGTGACGAGACAGTTGATAATTCACCCCTCCACTTT.

This CDR3 reads CASSIGDTQAFF. The DNA for the CDR3 is TGTGCCAGTAGTATAGGGGACACCCAAGCTTTCTTT. V usage is TRBV19 and J usage is TRBJ1-1; tentatively, D is TRBD1 (6 bases). This CDR3 is built from 12 residues. The germline gives CDR1 LNHDA, CDR2 SQIVND (reference sequence). V shed 1 base and J shed 9 bases, with 9 bases lying between them.

The rearrangement joins TRBV5-1 to TRBJ2-7; maybe TRBD2 (5 bases). Germline lookup yields CDR1 SGHRS and CDR2 YFSETQ. V was trimmed by 5 bases and J by 4 bases, leaving 19 bases between them. The CDR3 sequence is 15 residues long. CDR3 in DNA: TGCGCCAGCAGATCAGTCCGAGGGCAACTATACGAGCAGTACTTC. This gives the protein CASRSVRGQLYEQYF.

The chain combines TRBV6-6 with TRBJ1-6; no clear D gene. The CDR3 extends over 12 amino acids. Trimming pared 11 bases from V and 6 bases from J, leaving 11 bases between. CDR1 is MNHNY, CDR2 SVGAGI, per germline (reference sequence). The CDR3 DNA is TGTGCCGTCTCTGAGGGTAATTCACCCCTCCACTTT. The encoded protein is CAVSEGNSPLHF.

V usage is TRBV6-1 and J usage is TRBJ1-5, with TRBD1 as a possible D gene (6 bases). Germline-derived CDR1 and CDR2 are MNHNS and SASEGT. Trimming pared 0 bases from V and 2 bases from J, leaving 26 bases between. The CDR3 is made up of 21 amino acids. The CDR3 nucleotides are TGTGCCAGCAGTGAAGCGAGGGCACCAGGGGCGGTCGGTGTGGGCAATCAGCCCCAGCATTTT. Translation gives CASSEARAPGAVGVGNQPQHF.

The sample holds one count of this clone. V gene TRBV12-5 combines with J gene TRBJ2-2; 9 positions match TRBD1. CDR3 size: 16 residues. V lost 6 bases, J lost 1 base, and 6 bases stayed unmatched. Germline V CDR1 and CDR2: LGHNT, FRNRAP. The CDR3 spells CASGVGQGENTGELFF. The CDR3, as DNA: TGTGCTAGTGGCGTGGGACAGGGAGAGAACACCGGGGAGCTGTTTTTT.

V is TRBV2 and J is TRBJ2-7; possible D gene TRBD1, 7 bases. Deletions cut 7 bases from V and 6 bases from J, with 16 bases between. This CDR3 is 13 amino acids long. Germline CDR1 is SNHLY and CDR2 is FYNNEI. The CDR3 is CASNPGQRAEQYF. DNA of the CDR3: TGTGCCAGCAATCCGGGACAGCGGGCCGAGCAGTACTTC.

The V call is TRBV27, the J call TRBJ2-7; TRBD1 matches at 10 bases. The CDR3 contains 15 residues. The ends lost 6 bases at V and 5 bases at J; junction bases unmatched: 10. CDR1 is MNHEY, CDR2 SMNVEV, per germline (reference sequence). The CDR3 DNA reads TGTGCCAGCAGCTGGCCGGGACAGGGGATTAACGAGCAGTACTTC. Its translation is CASSWPGQGINEQYF.

V usage is TRBV10-3 and J usage is TRBJ1-5; no reliable D call. V lost 10 bases and J lost 2, with 15 bases in between. Germline V gene lookup returns CDR1 ENHRY and CDR2 SYGVKD. The CDR3 totals 14 residues. CDR3 nucleotides: TGTGCCACGCGCGATACGGGAGGCAATCAGCCCCAGCATTTT. This codes for CATRDTGGNQPQHF.